This TCR beta chain was recovered during a study of blood T cell repertoires in COVID-19. The overall study: Sample material is recorded as cDNA or gDNA derived from T cells, B-cell-depleted T cells, or PBMCs.

Recruited during active infection, patients (from Seattle) were subsequently followed longitudinally. The assay was immunoSEQ multiplex PCR, and TCRdb's table has in-frame clones only and misses some. The sample contains about 330,000 clones, about 91% of which appear only once. V shed 5 bases, J shed 0 bases, and the junction held 2 bases outside the gene matches. CDR1 SGHTA and CDR2 FQGNSA come from the germline V gene. This CDR3 spans 14 amino acids. Material: peripheral blood. The genes are TRBV7-2 and TRBJ2-7, with 9 bases lining up with TRBD2. This receptor was identified in a man younger than 45 with COVID-19, enrolled during active disease. CDR3 protein: CASSSGGFSYEQYF. The CDR3 bases are TGTGCCAGCAGCAGCGGGGGGTTCTCCTACGAGCAGTACTTC.